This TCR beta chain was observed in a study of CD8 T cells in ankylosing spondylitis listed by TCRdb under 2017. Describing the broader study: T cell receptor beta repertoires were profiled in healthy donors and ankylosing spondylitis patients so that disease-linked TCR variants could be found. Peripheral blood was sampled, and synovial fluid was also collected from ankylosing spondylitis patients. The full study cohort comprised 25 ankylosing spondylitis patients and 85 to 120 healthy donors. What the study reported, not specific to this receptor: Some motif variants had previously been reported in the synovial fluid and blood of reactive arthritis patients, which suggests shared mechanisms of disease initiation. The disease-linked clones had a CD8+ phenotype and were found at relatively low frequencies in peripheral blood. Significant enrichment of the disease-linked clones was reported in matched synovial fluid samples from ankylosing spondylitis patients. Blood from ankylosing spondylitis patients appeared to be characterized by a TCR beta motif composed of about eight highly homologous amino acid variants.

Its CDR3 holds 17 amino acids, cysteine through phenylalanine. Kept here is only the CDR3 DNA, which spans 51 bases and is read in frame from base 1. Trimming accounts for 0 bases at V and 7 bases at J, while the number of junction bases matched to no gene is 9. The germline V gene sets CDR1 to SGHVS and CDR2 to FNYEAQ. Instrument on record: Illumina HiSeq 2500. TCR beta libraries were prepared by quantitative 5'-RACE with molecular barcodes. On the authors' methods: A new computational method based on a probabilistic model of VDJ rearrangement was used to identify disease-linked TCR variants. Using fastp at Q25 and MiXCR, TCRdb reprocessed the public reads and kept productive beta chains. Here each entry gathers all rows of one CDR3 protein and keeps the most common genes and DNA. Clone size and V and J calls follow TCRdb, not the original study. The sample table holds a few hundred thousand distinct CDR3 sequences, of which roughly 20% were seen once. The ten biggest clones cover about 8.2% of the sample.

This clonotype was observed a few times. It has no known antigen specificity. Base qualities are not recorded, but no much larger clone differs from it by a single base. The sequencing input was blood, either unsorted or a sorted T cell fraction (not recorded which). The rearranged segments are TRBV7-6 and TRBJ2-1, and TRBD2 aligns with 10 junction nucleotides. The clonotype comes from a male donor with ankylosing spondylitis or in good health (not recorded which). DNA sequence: TGTGCCAGCAGCTTAGCCGCTCTAGCGGGAGTTGGGAATGAGCAGTTCTTC. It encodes CASSLAALAGVGNEQFF.